This TCR beta chain originates from a study of identical twins. Template switching added a universal primer site, and cDNA bore unique molecular identifiers. TCRdb fed the 5' RACE reads into MiXCR, producing one record per CDR3 protein. The repertoire consists of hundreds of thousands of distinct CDR3 sequences, with over 20% occurring once and the leading ten covering over 4%. This clonotype came up a few times. Another study also made use of these data, one on T cells expressing NK-cell markers. That source adds: Anti-gamma-delta TCR antibody use in several experiments restricted sorting to alpha-beta TCR T cells. Dominant NKG2C+ clonotypes accounted for about 1.0-8% of CD8+ T cells in about 6 donors. Similarly, these clonotypes led the CD3+CD56-NKG2C+ fraction as well in a handful of donors.

Material for sequencing was PBMCs. The receptor's source is a woman younger than 35 in good health.

The CDR3 nucleotides read TGTGCCAGCTCCCATATGGGACCTTACGGGAGGGCTTTCTTT. Amino acids: CASSHMGPYGRAFF. The rearrangement uses TRBV18 and TRBJ1-1, with a weak D call TRBD1 (5 bases). V was trimmed by 6 bases and J by 11 bases, leaving 22 bases between them. The CDR3 runs 14 residues. CDR1 is KGHSH, CDR2 LQKENI, per germline. The variable domain in full, completed from reference TRBV18 and TRBJ1-1, reads NAGVMQNPRHLVRRRGQEARLRCSPMKGHSHVYWYRQLPEEGLKFMVYLQKENIIDESGMPKERFSAEFPKEGPSILRIQQVVRGDSAAYFCASSHMGPYGRAFFGQGTRLTVV.